This TCR beta chain was found in a study of blood T cell repertoires in COVID-19. About the research overall: The United States, Italy and Spain were the sources of the acute and convalescent COVID-19 samples. PBMCs, B-cell-depleted T cells, or T cells provided the cDNA or gDNA that made up the material.

This clone occurred a few times. Per the germline V gene, CDR1 is MDHEN and CDR2 is SYDVKM. The CDR3 is made up of 18 amino acids. The J segment lost 0 bases and the V segment lost 5 bases, leaving 6 bases of the junction unmatched. How the authors handled the data: Estimates of nucleated cell counts were drawn from the amplification of reference gene primers. Sequencing used immunoSEQ multiplex PCR; TCRdb keeps in-frame clones, though not all of them. That table is the source of V, J and clone size, and D and trimming were worked out from the DNA. The table has 100,000 to 150,000 clones, more than 70% seen once.

Sequenced input: peripheral blood. V gene TRBV28 combines with J gene TRBJ2-6; 11 bases match TRBD2. The source of this sequence is a woman aged 55-70 years with acute or convalescent COVID-19. The CDR3 here is CASSGGLADVSGANVLTF. CDR3 coding DNA: TGTGCCAGCAGTGGGGGACTAGCGGATGTCTCTGGGGCCAACGTCCTGACTTTC.